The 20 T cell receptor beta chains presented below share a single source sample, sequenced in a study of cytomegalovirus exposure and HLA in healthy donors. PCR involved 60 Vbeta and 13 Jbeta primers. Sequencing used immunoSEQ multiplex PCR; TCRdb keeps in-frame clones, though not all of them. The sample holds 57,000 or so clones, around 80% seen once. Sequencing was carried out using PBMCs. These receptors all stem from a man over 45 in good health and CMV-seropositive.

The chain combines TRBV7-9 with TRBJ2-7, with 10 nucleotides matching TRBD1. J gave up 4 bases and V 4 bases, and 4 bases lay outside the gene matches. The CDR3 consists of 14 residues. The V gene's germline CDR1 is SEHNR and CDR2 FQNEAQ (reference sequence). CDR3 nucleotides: TGTGCCAGCAGCTCAGGGGACAGGGGTTACGAGCAGTACTTC. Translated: CASSSGDRGYEQYF.

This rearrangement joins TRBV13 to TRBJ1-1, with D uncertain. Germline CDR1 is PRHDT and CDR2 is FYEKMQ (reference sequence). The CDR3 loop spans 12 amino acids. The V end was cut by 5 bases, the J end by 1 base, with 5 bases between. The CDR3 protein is CASSRRNTEAFF. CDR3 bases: TGTGCCAGCAGCCGCAGGAACACTGAAGCTTTCTTT.

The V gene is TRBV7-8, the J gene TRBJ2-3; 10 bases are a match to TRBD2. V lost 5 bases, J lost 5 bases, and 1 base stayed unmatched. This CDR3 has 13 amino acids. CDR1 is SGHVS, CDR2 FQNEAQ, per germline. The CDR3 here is CASSPSGGDTQYF. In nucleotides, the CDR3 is TGTGCCAGCAGCCCTAGCGGGGGAGATACGCAGTATTTT.

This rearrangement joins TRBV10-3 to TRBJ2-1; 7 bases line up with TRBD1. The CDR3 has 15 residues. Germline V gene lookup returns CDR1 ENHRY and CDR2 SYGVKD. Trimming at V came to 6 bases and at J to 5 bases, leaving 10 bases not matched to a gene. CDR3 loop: CAIRSRDRRNNEQFF. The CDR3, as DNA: TGTGCCATCAGGAGCCGGGACAGAAGGAACAATGAGCAGTTCTTC.

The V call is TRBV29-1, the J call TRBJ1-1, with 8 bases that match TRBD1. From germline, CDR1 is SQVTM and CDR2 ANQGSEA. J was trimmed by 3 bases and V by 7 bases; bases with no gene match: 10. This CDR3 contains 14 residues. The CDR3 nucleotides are TGCAGCGCGTGCCAGGGGGCGCGGTACACTGAAGCTTTCTTT. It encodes CSACQGARYTEAFF.

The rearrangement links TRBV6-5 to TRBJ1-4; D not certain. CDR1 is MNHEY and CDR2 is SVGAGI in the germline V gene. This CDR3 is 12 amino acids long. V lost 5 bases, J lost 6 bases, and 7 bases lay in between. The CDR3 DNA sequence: TGTGCCAGCAGTGGGAGGGATGAAAAACTGTTTTTT. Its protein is CASSGRDEKLFF.

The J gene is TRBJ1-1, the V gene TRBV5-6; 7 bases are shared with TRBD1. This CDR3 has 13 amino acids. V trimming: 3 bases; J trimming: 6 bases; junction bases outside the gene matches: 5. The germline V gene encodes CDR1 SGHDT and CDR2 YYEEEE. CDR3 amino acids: CASSYDRVAEAFF. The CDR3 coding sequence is TGTGCCAGCAGCTACGACAGGGTGGCTGAAGCTTTCTTT. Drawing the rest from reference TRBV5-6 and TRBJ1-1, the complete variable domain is DAGVTQSPTHLIKTRGQQVTLRCSPKSGHDTVSWYQQALGQGPQFIFQYYEEEERQRGNFPDRFSGHQFPNYSSELNVNALLLGDSALYLCASSYDRVAEAFFGQGTRLTVV.

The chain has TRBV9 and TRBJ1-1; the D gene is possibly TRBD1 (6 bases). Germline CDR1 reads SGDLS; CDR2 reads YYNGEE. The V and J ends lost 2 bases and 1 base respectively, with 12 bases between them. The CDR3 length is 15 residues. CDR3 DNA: TGTGCCAGCAGCGTGGGTGGGGGCGCGAACACTGAAGCTTTCTTT. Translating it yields CASSVGGGANTEAFF.

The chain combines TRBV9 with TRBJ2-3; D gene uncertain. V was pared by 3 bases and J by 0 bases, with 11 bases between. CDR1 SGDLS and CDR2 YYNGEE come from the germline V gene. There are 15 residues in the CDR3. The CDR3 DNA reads TGTGCCAGCAGCGCAGAACAGCCTAGCACAGATACGCAGTATTTT. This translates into CASSAEQPSTDTQYF.

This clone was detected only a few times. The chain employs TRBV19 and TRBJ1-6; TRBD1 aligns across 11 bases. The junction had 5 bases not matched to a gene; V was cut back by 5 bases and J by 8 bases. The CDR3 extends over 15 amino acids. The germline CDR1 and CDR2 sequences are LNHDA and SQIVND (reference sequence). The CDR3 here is CASSRGQGADSPLHF. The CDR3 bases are TGTGCCAGTAGTCGAGGACAGGGGGCGGATTCACCCCTCCACTTT.

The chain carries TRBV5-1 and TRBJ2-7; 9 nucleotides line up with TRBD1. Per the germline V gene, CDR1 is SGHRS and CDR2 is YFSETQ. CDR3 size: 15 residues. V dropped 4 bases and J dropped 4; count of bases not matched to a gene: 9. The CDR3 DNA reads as TGCGCCAGCAGCGATACCGGGACAGGGTCTTACGAGCAGTACTTC. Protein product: CASSDTGTGSYEQYF.

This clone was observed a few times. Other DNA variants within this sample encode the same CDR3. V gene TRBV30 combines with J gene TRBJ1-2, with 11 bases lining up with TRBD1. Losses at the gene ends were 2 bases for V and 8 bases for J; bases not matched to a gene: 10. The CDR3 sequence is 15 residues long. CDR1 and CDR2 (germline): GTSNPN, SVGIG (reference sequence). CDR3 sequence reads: CAWSLWTGGGKGYTF. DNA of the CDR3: TGTGCCTGGAGTCTCTGGACAGGGGGCGGTAAAGGCTACACCTTC.

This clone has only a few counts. In DNA form, the CDR3 reads TGTGCCAGCAGCGTAGCGACAGGGTCCTACGAGCAGTACTTC. It encodes CASSVATGSYEQYF. The chain employs TRBV9 and TRBJ2-7; 7 nucleotides line up with TRBD1. Looked up from germline, CDR1 is SGDLS and CDR2 is YYNGEE. The CDR3 has 14 amino acids. V lost 0 bases to trimming and J lost 1 base; unmatched junction nucleotides: 1.

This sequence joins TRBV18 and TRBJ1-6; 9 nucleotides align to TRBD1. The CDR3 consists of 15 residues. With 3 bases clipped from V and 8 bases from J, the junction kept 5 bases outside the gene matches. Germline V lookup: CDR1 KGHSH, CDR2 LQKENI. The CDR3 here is CASSPVQGADSPLHF. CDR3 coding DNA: TGTGCCAGCTCACCGGTACAGGGGGCGGATTCACCCCTCCACTTT.

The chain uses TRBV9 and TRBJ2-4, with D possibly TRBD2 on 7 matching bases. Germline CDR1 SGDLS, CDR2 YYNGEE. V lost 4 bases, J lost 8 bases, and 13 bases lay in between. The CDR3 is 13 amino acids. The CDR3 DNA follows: TGTGCCAGCAGCCCGGGGGGCTTGGACATTCAGTACTTC. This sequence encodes CASSPGGLDIQYF.

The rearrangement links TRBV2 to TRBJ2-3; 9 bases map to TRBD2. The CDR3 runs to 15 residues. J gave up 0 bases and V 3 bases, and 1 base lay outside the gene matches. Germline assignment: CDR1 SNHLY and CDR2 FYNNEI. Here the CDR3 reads CASSDLAGSTDTQYF. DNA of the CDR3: TGTGCCAGCAGTGATCTAGCGGGGAGCACAGATACGCAGTATTTT. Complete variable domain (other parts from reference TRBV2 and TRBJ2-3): EPEVTQTPSHQVTQMGQEVILRCVPISNHLYFYWYRQILGQKVEFLVSFYNNEISEKSEIFDDQFSVERPDGSNFTLKIRSTKLEDSAMYFCASSDLAGSTDTQYFGPGTRLTVL.

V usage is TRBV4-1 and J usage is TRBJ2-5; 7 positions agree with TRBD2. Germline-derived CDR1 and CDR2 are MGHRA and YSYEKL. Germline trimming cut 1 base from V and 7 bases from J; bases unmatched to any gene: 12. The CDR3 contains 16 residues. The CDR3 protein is CASSQAASGPLGTQYF. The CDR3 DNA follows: TGCGCCAGCAGCCAAGCGGCTAGCGGTCCTCTAGGGACCCAGTACTTC.

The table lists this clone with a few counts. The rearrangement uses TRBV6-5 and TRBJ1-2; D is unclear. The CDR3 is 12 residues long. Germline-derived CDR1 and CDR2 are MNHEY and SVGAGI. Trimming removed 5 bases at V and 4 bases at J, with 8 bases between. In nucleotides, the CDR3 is TGTGCCAGCAGTGAGCCCGGCTATGGCTACACCTTC. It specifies CASSEPGYGYTF.

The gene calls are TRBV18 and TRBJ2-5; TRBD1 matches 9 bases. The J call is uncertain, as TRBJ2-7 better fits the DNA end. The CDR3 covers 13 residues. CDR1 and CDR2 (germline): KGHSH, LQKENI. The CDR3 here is CASSPGQGNEQYF. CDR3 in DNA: TGTGCCAGCTCACCGGGACAGGGTAACGAGCAGTACTTC.

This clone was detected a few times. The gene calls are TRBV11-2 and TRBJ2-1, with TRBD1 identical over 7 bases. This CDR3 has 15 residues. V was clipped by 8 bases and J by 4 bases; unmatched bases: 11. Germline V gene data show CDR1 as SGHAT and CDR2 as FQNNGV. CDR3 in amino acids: CASEPSDRLYNEQFF. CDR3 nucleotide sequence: TGTGCCAGCGAACCGTCGGACAGGCTGTACAATGAGCAGTTCTTC.